What follows are 9 T cell receptor beta chains derived from one specimen sequenced in a study of response to subunit inactivated influenza vaccine. TCRdb passed the RT-PCR reads through MiXCR, listing each CDR3 protein once. The sample has over 650,000 distinct CDR3 sequences; 15% to 20% are singletons. Material: PBMCs from blood, obtained approximately 5 days after vaccination. These receptors originate from a man in his fifties who received an inactivated influenza vaccine.

This chain links TRBV11-1 with TRBJ1-4, with TRBD1 as a possible D gene (5 bases). Trimming took 0 bases from V and 0 from J, leaving 20 bases between them. The CDR3 is 20 amino acids. Germline loops: CDR1 SGHAT, CDR2 FQDESV (reference sequence). The CDR3: CASSLAFMRGAFTTNEKLFF. The CDR3 DNA reads as TGTGCCAGCAGCTTAGCCTTCATGAGAGGGGCCTTTACAACTAATGAAAAACTGTTTTTT.

The table lists this clonotype with a few counts. The V call is TRBV12-3 or TRBV12-4, the J call TRBJ2-2; TRBD2 agrees at 11 bases. This CDR3 is built from 16 residues. Losses at the gene ends were 8 bases for V and 4 bases for J; bases not matched to a gene: 9. The CDR3 coding sequence is TGTGCCAGCGAAACCCATCTAGCGGGGGGCACCGGGGAGCTGTTTTTT. Its translation: CASETHLAGGTGELFF.

This clonotype has just a few counts. The V call is TRBV6-2 or TRBV6-3, the J call TRBJ2-7; D unclear. V was cut by 8 bases and J by 0 bases, with 14 bases left in between. Germline CDR1 and CDR2: MNHEY and SVGEGT. The CDR3 totals 14 residues. The CDR3 sequence: CASGTSGPSYEQYF. CDR3 in DNA: TGTGCCAGCGGAACGTCCGGGCCCTCCTACGAGCAGTACTTC.

The chain uses TRBV2 and TRBJ2-1, with D hard to call. Trimming took off 7 bases at V and 7 bases at J, with 14 bases between the two ends. The CDR3 contains 13 residues. The germline CDR1 and CDR2 sequences are SNHLY and FYNNEI. The CDR3 region is CASTSDYLNEQFF. CDR3 sequence (DNA): TGTGCCAGCACGTCCGATTACCTTAATGAGCAGTTCTTC.

This clonotype turned up a few times. This chain connects TRBV4-2 to TRBJ1-2; D unresolved. Trimming pared 0 bases from V and 3 bases from J, leaving 2 bases between. CDR3 length: 12 residues. Germline lookup yields CDR1 LGHNA and CDR2 YNFKEQ. CDR3 loop: CASSQEDYGYTF. CDR3 DNA sequence: TGTGCCAGCAGCCAAGAAGACTATGGCTACACCTTC.

This chain joins TRBV3-1 and TRBJ2-5; 8 nucleotides agree with TRBD2. The CDR3 sequence is 14 residues long. In germline, CDR1 is LGHDT, CDR2 YNNKEL (reference sequence). V trimming: 3 bases; J trimming: 4 bases; junction bases outside the gene matches: 4. CDR3 residues: CASSQSGRGETQYF. CDR3 nucleotides: TGTGCCAGCAGCCAGAGCGGGAGAGGAGAGACCCAGTACTTC.

This chain connects TRBV5-5 to TRBJ2-3; 9 bases are shared with TRBD1. This CDR3 is built from 15 residues. Germline loops: CDR1 SGHKS, CDR2 YYEKEE (reference sequence). V shed 4 bases, J shed 4 bases, and the junction held 7 bases outside the gene matches. CDR3: CASSVQGAPADTQYF. CDR3 DNA sequence: TGTGCCAGCAGCGTACAGGGGGCGCCCGCAGATACGCAGTATTTT.

In its sample, this clonotype was seen a few times. V gene TRBV20-1 combines with J gene TRBJ1-6; perhaps TRBD1 as D (5 bases). CDR1 is DFQATT and CDR2 is SNEGSKA in the germline V gene (reference sequence). Trimming stripped 0 bases from V and 6 bases from J, with 15 bases between. The CDR3 is 16 amino acids. The CDR3 nucleotides are TGCAGTGCTAGAGATTCCGCGACAGTCTCTAATTCACCCCTCCACTTT. The encoded protein is CSARDSATVSNSPLHF.

This clonotype was counted a few times. CDR3 DNA: TGCAGTGCTAGGGGGCAGAGGGGAGAAGGCAATCAGCCCCAGCATTTT. Protein sequence: CSARGQRGEGNQPQHF. This rearrangement joins TRBV20-1 to TRBJ1-5, with D possibly being TRBD1 (5 bases). This CDR3 is 16 amino acids long. The V end was cut by 3 bases, the J end by 2 bases, with 17 bases between. CDR1 and CDR2 from the germline V gene are DFQATT and SNEGSKA (reference sequence).